The 29 T cell receptor beta chains below were found in one sample sequenced in a study of Graves' ophthalmopathy and Graves' hyperthyroidism. Beta-chain TCR CDR3 regions were amplified from RNA transcripts. The library came from an HTBI-primed first-round RT-PCR and a second-round multiplex PCR. TCRdb re-derived calls from the multiplex PCR reads in MiXCR, one entry per CDR3 protein. The sample has about 370,000 distinct CDR3 sequences; about a sixth are singletons. Input material: peripheral blood. The receptors come from a woman aged 18-35 years with Graves' ophthalmopathy.

This clonotype was counted many times. The chain uses TRBV4-1 and TRBJ2-7, with 7 bases that match TRBD1. V was pared by 7 bases and J by 0 bases, with 6 bases of the junction left unmatched. The CDR3 totals 14 residues. Germline CDR1 and CDR2: MGHRA and YSYEKL. The CDR3, as DNA: TGCGCCAGCACCCCGACAGGGAGCTCCTACGAGCAGTACTTC. Amino acid sequence: CASTPTGSSYEQYF.

This clonotype showed up many times. This chain joins TRBV28 and TRBJ1-1, with 7 bases aligning to TRBD1. Germline CDR1 MDHEN, CDR2 SYDVKM. Trimming at V came to 7 bases and at J to 4 bases, leaving 6 bases not matched to a gene. The CDR3 contains 13 residues. CDR3 DNA sequence: TGTGCCAGCACCTTCAGGGGGACCACTGAAGCTTTCTTT. Translation: CASTFRGTTEAFF.

This clonotype was recorded many times. The V gene is TRBV19, the J gene TRBJ2-4; possibly TRBD1 or TRBD2 for D (5 bases each). Trimming stripped 5 bases from V and 8 bases from J, with 16 bases between. Germline assignment: CDR1 LNHDA and CDR2 SQIVND (reference sequence). CDR3 length equals 14 residues. Written as DNA, the CDR3 is TGTGCCAGTAGTGCCGGGGCACAGAACGACATTCAGTACTTC. Protein sequence: CASSAGAQNDIQYF.

In its sample, this clonotype was seen many times. This chain connects TRBV7-2 to TRBJ1-4; D remains ambiguous. The V end was cut by 1 base, the J end by 6 bases, with 6 bases between. The CDR3 totals 13 residues. CDR1 and CDR2 (germline): SGHTA, FQGNSA. The CDR3 DNA reads as TGTGCCAGCAGCTTAGGGTCCTATGAAAAACTGTTTTTT. Translation: CASSLGSYEKLFF.

This clonotype was seen repeatedly, ten times or more. The V call is TRBV6-1, the J call TRBJ2-5, with TRBD2 as a possible D gene (5 bases). V was trimmed by 8 bases and J by 2 bases, leaving 9 bases between them. The length of the CDR3 is 12 residues. Germline assignment: CDR1 MNHNS and CDR2 SASEGT. CDR3 protein: CASGERQETQYF. Written as DNA, the CDR3 is TGTGCCAGCGGGGAGAGGCAAGAGACCCAGTACTTC.

This clonotype was detected many times. This sequence joins TRBV7-2 and TRBJ2-5; D tentatively fits TRBD1 or TRBD2 (5 bases each). Germline lookup yields CDR1 SGHTA and CDR2 FQGNSA. The CDR3 is made up of 15 amino acids. V lost 4 bases and J lost 2, with 14 bases in between. The CDR3 DNA is TGTGCCAGCAGCTCCCTTCAGGGAGCTCAAGAGACCCAGTACTTC. This codes for CASSSLQGAQETQYF.

This chain joins TRBV11-2 and TRBJ1-2; 12 bases agree with TRBD1. Trimming removed 1 base from V and 2 bases from J; junction bases left unmatched: 8. Germline values: CDR1 SGHAT, CDR2 FQNNGV. The CDR3 has 18 residues. The CDR3 DNA reads as TGTGCCAGCAGCTTAGGCGGGACAGGGGGCGTCGGGAACTATGGCTACACCTTC. Translating gives CASSLGGTGGVGNYGYTF.

This clonotype was observed at least ten times. CDR3 residues: CASSLEAGTETQYF. As DNA, the CDR3 is TGTGCCAGCAGCTTAGAGGCAGGGACAGAGACCCAGTACTTC. V and J are TRBV11-2 and TRBJ2-5; the D gene could be TRBD1 or TRBD2 (5 bases each). CDR3 length equals 14 residues. In germline, CDR1 is SGHAT, CDR2 FQNNGV. The V and J ends lost 0 bases and 4 bases respectively, with 9 bases between them.

This clonotype was observed many times. V and J are TRBV5-6 and TRBJ1-1; D not resolved. Trimming cost V 4 bases and J 4 bases, with 14 bases left between them. The CDR3 consists of 14 residues. Germline V gene data show CDR1 as SGHDT and CDR2 as YYEEEE. CDR3 DNA sequence: TGTGCCAGCAGCCTCCCTGGACGGGGCACTGAAGCTTTCTTT. This gives the protein CASSLPGRGTEAFF.

The table lists this clonotype with many counts. A much larger clonotype is one base distant, so this may be a read error. The chain uses TRBV6-2 or TRBV6-3 and TRBJ1-3; D is ambiguous. The germline gives CDR1 MNHEY, CDR2 SVGEGT. The V end lost 6 bases, the J end lost 4 bases, and 16 bases lay between the germline ends. This CDR3 region has 15 residues. CDR3 residues: CASRMGARVGNTIYF. CDR3 bases: TGTGCCAGCAGAATGGGCGCCCGGGTAGGAAACACCATATATTTT.

This clonotype was seen ten or more times. The chain employs TRBV6-1 and TRBJ1-5; no definite D call. With 3 bases removed from V and 1 base from J, the gap between germline ends came to 7 bases. The CDR3 has 14 residues. Germline V gene sequence: CDR1 MNHNS, CDR2 SASEGT. This CDR3 reads CASSEEVSNQPQHF. CDR3 nucleotide sequence: TGTGCCAGCAGTGAGGAAGTGAGCAATCAGCCCCAGCATTTT.

Ten or more counts support this clonotype. This chain links TRBV6-5 with TRBJ2-7; the D call may be TRBD1 or TRBD2 (5 bases each). This CDR3 has 13 residues. V lost 0 bases, J lost 4 bases, and 7 bases lay in between. The germline gives CDR1 MNHEY, CDR2 SVGAGI. The CDR3 nucleotides read TGTGCCAGCAGTTACTCGAGGGGTTACGAGCAGTACTTC. It encodes CASSYSRGYEQYF.

This clonotype appeared many times. The chain has TRBV12-3 or TRBV12-4 and TRBJ2-2; a possible D gene is TRBD2 (6 bases). Deletions cut 5 bases from V and 6 bases from J, with 13 bases between. The CDR3 loop spans 14 amino acids. In nucleotides, the CDR3 is TGTGCCAGCAGTCCTGGGACTTCCGCCGGGGAGCTGTTTTTT. This translates into CASSPGTSAGELFF.

This clonotype was detected ten times or more. Here the CDR3 DNA reads TGTGCCAGCAGCTACCGTAGCGGGGGGGGTCAAGAGACCCAGTACTTC. Residues: CASSYRSGGGQETQYF. V gene TRBV6-2 or TRBV6-3 combines with J gene TRBJ2-5; 11 bases fit TRBD2. In germline, CDR1 is MNHEY, CDR2 SVGEGT. The CDR3 has 16 amino acids. Trimming cost V 6 bases and J 2 bases; bases outside gene matches: 8.

The chain recombines TRBV12-3 or TRBV12-4 with TRBJ2-7; unclear D gene. V was clipped by 3 bases and J by 0 bases, with 6 bases between them. The CDR3 is made up of 13 amino acids. CDR3 nucleotide sequence: TGTGCCAGCAGTTTTTTCATCTCCTACGAGCAGTACTTC. Its protein is CASSFFISYEQYF.

Ten or more counts support this clonotype. The DNA for the CDR3 is TGCAGCGTTGGGAGCGCGAACACTGAAGCTTTCTTT. It encodes CSVGSANTEAFF. The rearrangement joins TRBV29-1 to TRBJ1-1; D gene unclear. The CDR3 is 12 amino acids. Trimming removed 4 bases from V and 1 base from J, with 7 bases in between. In germline, CDR1 is SQVTM, CDR2 ANQGSEA.

This clonotype was observed at least ten times. The genes are TRBV15 and TRBJ2-2, with 8 bases that match TRBD1. Germline loops: CDR1 LNHNV, CDR2 YYDKDF (reference sequence). This CDR3 has 16 residues. V shed 3 bases and J 2 bases; nucleotides not matched to a gene: 5. In nucleotides, the CDR3 is TGTGCCACCAGCAGCGGACAGGGCCGTAACACCGGGGAGCTGTTTTTT. Its protein is CATSSGQGRNTGELFF.

This clonotype has ten or more counts. The chain carries TRBV10-1 and TRBJ1-5; D unresolved. The CDR3 consists of 9 residues. Germline CDR1 is WNHNN and CDR2 is SYGVQD (reference sequence). V lost 10 bases to trimming and J lost 6 bases, with 4 bases between them. DNA of the CDR3: TGCGCCATAGGTCAGCCCCAGCATTTT. It is translated as CAIGQPQHF.

This clonotype was observed at least ten times. The rearrangement uses TRBV9 and TRBJ1-2; D is ambiguous. The V end lost 5 bases, the J end lost 6 bases, and 17 bases lay between the germline ends. The CDR3 has 14 residues. In germline, CDR1 is SGDLS, CDR2 YYNGEE. This CDR3 reads CASSTSAPPNGYTF. CDR3 nucleotide sequence: TGTGCCAGCAGTACTAGTGCTCCACCTAATGGCTACACCTTC.

V gene TRBV6-1 combines with J gene TRBJ2-2, with TRBD2 matching 9 bases. The junction had 11 bases not matched to a gene; V was cut back by 8 bases and J by 4 bases. From germline, CDR1 is MNHNS and CDR2 SASEGT. The CDR3 is made up of 16 amino acids. The CDR3 DNA is TGTGCCAGCGGCCACCTAGCGGGATCTGGCACCGGGGAGCTGTTTTTT. Translating it yields CASGHLAGSGTGELFF.

This clonotype was counted many times. DNA for the CDR3: TGTGCCAGCACCGCCCAGGGGTTGGCCTACGAGCAGTACTTC. Amino acids: CASTAQGLAYEQYF. The chain combines TRBV28 with TRBJ2-7; D is perhaps TRBD1 (6 bases). CDR1 and CDR2 (germline): MDHEN, SYDVKM. Between the trimmed V and J ends, which lost 7 bases and 2 bases, there was a span of 15 bases. The CDR3 covers 14 residues.

In its sample, this clonotype was seen many times. This chain connects TRBV7-8 to TRBJ2-7; 8 nucleotides agree with TRBD1. The CDR3 spans 14 residues. Germline V gene lookup returns CDR1 SGHVS and CDR2 FQNEAQ. J lost 7 bases, V lost 5 bases, and 10 bases had no gene match. CDR3 in amino acids: CASSARQGLGEQYF. CDR3 coding DNA: TGTGCCAGCAGCGCGCGACAGGGGTTGGGAGAGCAGTACTTC.

This clonotype has at least ten counts. The V and J genes are TRBV2 and TRBJ1-2, with a possible D match to TRBD1 (6 bases). The germline V gene encodes CDR1 SNHLY and CDR2 FYNNEI. This CDR3 is built from 14 residues. The V gene lost 6 bases and the J gene lost 2 bases, with 13 bases spanning the gap. CDR3 nucleotide sequence: TGTGCCAGCAGGGGGGACACCTCGAACTATGGCTACACCTTC. Residues: CASRGDTSNYGYTF. Full variable domain (remainder filled in from reference TRBV2 and TRBJ1-2): EPEVTQTPSHQVTQMGQEVILRCVPISNHLYFYWYRQILGQKVEFLVSFYNNEISEKSEIFDDQFSVERPDGSNFTLKIRSTKLEDSAMYFCASRGDTSNYGYTFGSGTRLTVV.

This clonotype was recorded at least ten times. The CDR3 sequence is CASSSRELAISYEQYF. For the CDR3, the DNA is TGTGCCAGCAGCTCTAGGGAGCTAGCGATCTCCTACGAGCAGTACTTC. This chain connects TRBV7-2 to TRBJ2-7, with D possibly being TRBD2 (6 bases). The germline gives CDR1 SGHTA, CDR2 FQGNSA. V was trimmed by 4 bases and J by 0 bases, leaving 16 bases between them. The CDR3 runs 16 residues.

CDR3 nucleotides: TGTGCCAGCAGATCGTCCCTTGGAGCCTACGAGCAGTACTTC. Translated, it gives CASRSSLGAYEQYF. The V gene is TRBV12-3 or TRBV12-4, the J gene TRBJ2-7; D is unclear. The V and J ends lost 6 bases and 2 bases respectively, with 14 bases between them. The CDR3 is 14 amino acids.

This clonotype was picked up many times. The J gene is TRBJ1-1, the V gene TRBV27; no reliable D call. V was shortened by 5 bases and J by 0 bases, with 13 bases between the two germline ends. Germline V lookup: CDR1 MNHEY, CDR2 SMNVEV (reference sequence). The CDR3 has 15 residues. CDR3 sequence reads: CASSPWAGVNTEAFF. The CDR3 DNA reads as TGTGCCAGCAGTCCCTGGGCAGGAGTGAACACTGAAGCTTTCTTT.

This sequence joins TRBV20-1 and TRBJ1-3; no reliable D call. CDR3 length: 15 amino acids. V gave up 3 bases and J gave up 4 bases, with 16 bases separating them. Germline CDR1 and CDR2: DFQATT and SNEGSKA (reference sequence). The CDR3 loop reads CSARGPPRSGNTIYF. The DNA of the CDR3 is TGCAGTGCTAGGGGTCCGCCGCGGAGCGGAAACACCATATATTTT.

This clonotype appeared many times. The gene calls are TRBV20-1 and TRBJ1-1; D unresolved. The length of the CDR3 is 14 residues. Germline CDR1 is DFQATT and CDR2 is SNEGSKA (reference sequence). V lost 0 bases, J lost 2 bases, and 10 bases lay in between. CDR3 nucleotide sequence: TGCAGTGCTAGAGATCCCGGGAGTAACACTGAAGCTTTCTTT. It encodes CSARDPGSNTEAFF.

In this sample, this clonotype turned up many times. J is TRBJ2-7 and V is TRBV6-1, with D possibly called TRBD1 or TRBD2 (5 bases each). The CDR3 runs 14 residues. Trimming took 2 bases from V and 0 from J, leaving 8 bases between them. Germline V gene lookup returns CDR1 MNHNS and CDR2 SASEGT. This CDR3 reads CASSELGPSYEQYF. CDR3 coding DNA: TGTGCCAGCAGTGAATTGGGACCCTCCTACGAGCAGTACTTC.